This T cell receptor beta chain was documented in a study of cytotoxic CD8 clonotypes in ibrutinib-treated CLL. Overall study context: Response samples were taken after a median of roughly 11 months on treatment, range 6 to 36.

Sequencing was designed to attain a depth spanning 1 in 200,000 to 1 in 1 million T cells. Some clones are missing from TCRdb's copy, which holds only in-frame ones; the method was immunoSEQ multiplex PCR. Of around 33,000 clones in the sample, approximately 48% are singletons; the top ten hold 18%. Trimming took off 2 bases at V and 5 bases at J, with 7 bases between the two ends. Per the germline V gene, CDR1 is MNHNY and CDR2 is SVGAGI (reference sequence). The length of the CDR3 is 12 residues. The specimen comprised PBMCs, sampled before ibrutinib treatment. V is TRBV6-6 and J is TRBJ2-7; the D is unclear. This TCR derives from a human donor with chronic lymphocytic leukemia. The CDR3 reads CASSYGRDEQYF. The CDR3 DNA reads as TGTGCCAGCAGTTACGGAAGGGACGAGCAGTACTTC.